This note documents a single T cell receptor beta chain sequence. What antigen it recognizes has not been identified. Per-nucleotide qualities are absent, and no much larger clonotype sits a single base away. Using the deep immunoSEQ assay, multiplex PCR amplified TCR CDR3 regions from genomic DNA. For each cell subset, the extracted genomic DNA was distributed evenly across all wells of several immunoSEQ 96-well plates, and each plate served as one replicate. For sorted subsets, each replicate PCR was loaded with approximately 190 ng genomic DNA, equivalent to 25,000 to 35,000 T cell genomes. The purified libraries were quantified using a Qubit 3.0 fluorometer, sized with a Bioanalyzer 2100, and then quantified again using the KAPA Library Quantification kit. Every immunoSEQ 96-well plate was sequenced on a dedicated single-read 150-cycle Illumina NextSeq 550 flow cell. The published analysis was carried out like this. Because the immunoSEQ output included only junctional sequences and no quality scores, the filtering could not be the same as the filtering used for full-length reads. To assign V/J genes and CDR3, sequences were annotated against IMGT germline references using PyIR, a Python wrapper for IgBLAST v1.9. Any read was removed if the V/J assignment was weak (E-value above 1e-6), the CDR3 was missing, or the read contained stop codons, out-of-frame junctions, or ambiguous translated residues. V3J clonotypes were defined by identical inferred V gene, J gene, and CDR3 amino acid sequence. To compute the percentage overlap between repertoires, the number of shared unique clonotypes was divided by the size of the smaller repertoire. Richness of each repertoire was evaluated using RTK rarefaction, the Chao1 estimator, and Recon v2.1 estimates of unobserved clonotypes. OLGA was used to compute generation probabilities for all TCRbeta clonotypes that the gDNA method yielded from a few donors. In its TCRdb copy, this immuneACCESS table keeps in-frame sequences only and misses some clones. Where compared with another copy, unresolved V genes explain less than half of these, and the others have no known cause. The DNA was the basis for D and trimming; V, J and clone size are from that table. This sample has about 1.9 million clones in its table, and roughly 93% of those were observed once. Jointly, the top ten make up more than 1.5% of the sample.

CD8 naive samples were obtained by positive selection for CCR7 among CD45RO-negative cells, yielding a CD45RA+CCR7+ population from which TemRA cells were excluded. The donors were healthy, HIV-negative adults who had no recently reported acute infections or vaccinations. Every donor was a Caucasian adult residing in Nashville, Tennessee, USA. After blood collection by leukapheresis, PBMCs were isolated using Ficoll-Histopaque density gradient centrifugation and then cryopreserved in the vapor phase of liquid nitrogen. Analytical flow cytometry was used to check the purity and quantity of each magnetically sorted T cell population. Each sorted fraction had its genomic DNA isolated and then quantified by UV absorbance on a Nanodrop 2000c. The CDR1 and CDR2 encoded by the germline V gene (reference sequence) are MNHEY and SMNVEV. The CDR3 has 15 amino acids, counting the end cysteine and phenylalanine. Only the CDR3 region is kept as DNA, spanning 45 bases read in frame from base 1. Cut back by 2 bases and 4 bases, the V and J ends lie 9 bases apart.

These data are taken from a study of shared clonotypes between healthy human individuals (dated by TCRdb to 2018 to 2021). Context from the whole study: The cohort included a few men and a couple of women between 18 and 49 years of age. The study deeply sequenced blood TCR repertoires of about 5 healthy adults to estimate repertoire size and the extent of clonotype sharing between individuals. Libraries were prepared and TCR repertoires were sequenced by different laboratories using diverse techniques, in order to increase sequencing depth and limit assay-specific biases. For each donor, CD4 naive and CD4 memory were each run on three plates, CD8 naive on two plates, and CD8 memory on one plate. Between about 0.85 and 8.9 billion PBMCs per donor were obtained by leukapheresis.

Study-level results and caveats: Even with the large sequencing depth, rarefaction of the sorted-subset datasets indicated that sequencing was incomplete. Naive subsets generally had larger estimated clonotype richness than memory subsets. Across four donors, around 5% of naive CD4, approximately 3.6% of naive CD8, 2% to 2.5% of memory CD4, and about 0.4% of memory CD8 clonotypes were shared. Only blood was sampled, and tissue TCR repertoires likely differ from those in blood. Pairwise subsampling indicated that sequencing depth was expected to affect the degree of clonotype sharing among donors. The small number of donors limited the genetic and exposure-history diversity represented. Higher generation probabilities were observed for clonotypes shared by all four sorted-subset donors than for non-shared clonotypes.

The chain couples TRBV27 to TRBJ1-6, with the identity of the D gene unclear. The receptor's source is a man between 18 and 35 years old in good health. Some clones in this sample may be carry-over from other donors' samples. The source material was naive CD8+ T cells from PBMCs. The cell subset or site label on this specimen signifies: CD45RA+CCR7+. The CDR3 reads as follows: CASSLNKFYNSPLHF. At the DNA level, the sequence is TGTGCCAGCAGTTTAAATAAGTTTTATAATTCACCCCTCCACTTT.